The present T cell receptor beta chain was sequenced within a study of cytomegalovirus exposure and HLA in healthy donors. PCR was performed using 60 Vbeta and 13 Jbeta primers. Sequencing was performed with immunoSEQ multiplex PCR; in TCRdb, only in-frame clones are kept and a portion is missing. The sample has about 130,000 clones, 75% seen once. V lost 6 bases, J lost 6 bases, and 9 bases stayed unmatched. Germline V gene sequence: CDR1 ENHRY, CDR2 SYGVKD. The CDR3 contains 14 residues. This sequence originates from a woman aged 45-59 years in good health and CMV-seronegative. The chain recombines TRBV10-3 with TRBJ2-3; 7 bases are a match to TRBD1. Sequencing was performed on PBMCs. The CDR3 DNA follows: TGTGCCATCAGCCGGGACAGCCTCAGGGATACGCAGTATTTT. Translation gives CAISRDSLRDTQYF.